The T cell receptor (beta chain) under discussion was sequenced for a study of blood T cell repertoires in COVID-19. Background on the study: Acute and convalescent COVID-19 specimens originated in the United States, Italy and Spain.

Under the authors' procedure: Estimates of nucleated cell counts were drawn from the amplification of reference gene primers. Sequencing used immunoSEQ multiplex PCR; TCRdb keeps in-frame clones, though not all of them. That table supplies the V and J calls and clone size; D and trimming were determined from the DNA. The data show fewer than 100,000 clones, about nine tenths seen once. This receptor was taken from a woman aged 50 to 60 in a cohort sampled during active COVID-19. Input material: peripheral blood.

The CDR3 DNA follows: TGTGCCAGCTCACCGGACAGGGTTAATGGAAACACCATATATTTT. Residues: CASSPDRVNGNTIYF. The chain is built from TRBV18 and TRBJ1-3, with 8 bases matching TRBD1. The CDR3 has 15 amino acids. Germline values: CDR1 KGHSH, CDR2 LQKENI. The V gene end was trimmed by 3 bases and the J gene end by 3 bases; junction bases not matched to a gene: 4.